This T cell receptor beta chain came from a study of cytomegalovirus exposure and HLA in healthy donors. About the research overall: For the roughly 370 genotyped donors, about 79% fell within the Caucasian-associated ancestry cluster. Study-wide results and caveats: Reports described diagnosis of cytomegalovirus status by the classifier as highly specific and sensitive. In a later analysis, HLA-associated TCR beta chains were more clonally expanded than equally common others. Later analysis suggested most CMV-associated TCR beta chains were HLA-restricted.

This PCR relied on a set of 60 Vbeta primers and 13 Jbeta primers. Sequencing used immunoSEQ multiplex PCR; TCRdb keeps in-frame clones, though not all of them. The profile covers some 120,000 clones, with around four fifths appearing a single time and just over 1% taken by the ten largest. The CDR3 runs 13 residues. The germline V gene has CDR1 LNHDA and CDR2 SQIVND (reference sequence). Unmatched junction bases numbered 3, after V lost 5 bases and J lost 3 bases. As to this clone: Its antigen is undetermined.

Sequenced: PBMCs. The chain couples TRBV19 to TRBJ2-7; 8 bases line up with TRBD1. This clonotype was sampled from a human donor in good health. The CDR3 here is CASSLTGGYEQYF. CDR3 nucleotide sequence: TGTGCCAGTAGTCTTACAGGGGGCTACGAGCAGTACTTC.